The clone carrying this T cell receptor beta chain has only one observation. This entry comes from a study of blood T cell repertoires in COVID-19. Sequenced by immunoSEQ multiplex PCR; TCRdb stores in-frame clones only, minus some. The sample has about 83,000 clones, roughly 82% seen once. V shed 2 bases and J 5 bases; nucleotides not matched to a gene: 12. The CDR3 sequence is 16 residues long. Germline V gives CDR1 SGHRS, CDR2 YFSETQ. The TCR originated in a man over 45 with active COVID-19. The sequenced material came from peripheral blood. V and J are TRBV5-1 and TRBJ2-5; 7 bases are a match to TRBD1. CDR3 DNA: TGCGCCAGCAGCTTCAGCCCCTCCGACAGGGAGGAGACCCAGTACTTC. As protein: CASSFSPSDREETQYF.